This T cell receptor beta chain was documented in a study of blood T cells in healthy people across ages. Study-wide results and limits: Observed TCR beta diversity per million T cells went down as age went up. This fall followed a roughly linear course with age.

Samples each had at least 5 micrograms of total RNA extracted. The use of a sample-barcoded 5' primer and a J-beta primer mix characterized a second PCR of roughly 6 to 11 cycles. MiXCR, applied by TCRdb to the 5' RACE reads, yields one record per CDR3 protein. The sample includes 600,000 to 650,000 distinct CDR3 sequences, 45% to 65% seen only once; the top ten take around 37%. This clonotype has only one observation. Its antigen is currently unknown. One base away lies a much larger clone, so this may be a sequencing read error. Germline loops: CDR1 SNHLY, CDR2 FYNNEI. This CDR3 comprises 13 residues.

This sequence was found in a man aged 55 to 70 in good health. Sequencing was carried out using blood. The gene calls are TRBV2 and TRBJ2-3, with unresolved D. DNA of the CDR3: TGTGCCAGCCTCAGAATAAGCATAGATACGCAGTATTTT. As protein: CASLRISIDTQYF.